This TCR beta chain was identified during a study of cytomegalovirus exposure and HLA in healthy donors. V trimming: 5 bases; J trimming: 4 bases; junction bases outside the gene matches: 8. The CDR3 extends over 15 amino acids. Looked up from germline, CDR1 is MDHEN and CDR2 is SYDVKM. In regard to this clone: Its target is not known.

A multiplex PCR was run with 60 Vbeta primers and 13 Jbeta primers. Only in-frame clones appear in the TCRdb table, and some are missing; sequencing was by immunoSEQ multiplex PCR. Of fewer than 200,000 clones in the sample, under 70% were seen once. The study's findings and limits: Most sequenced TCRs were rare (though some public TCRs occurred in many donors). Exclusion applied to some V segments, including TRBV6-2 and TRBV6-3, as they were indistinguishable. Testing in vitro showed three CMV-associated chains specific for CMV antigens. Later analysis demonstrated an association between a missense DCLRE1C variant and TCR beta V- and J-gene trimming.

The rearrangement links TRBV28 to TRBJ2-3, with 8 bases lining up with TRBD1. Source material: PBMCs. This receptor was identified in a woman aged 35 to 49 in good health and CMV-seropositive. CDR3 in DNA: TGTGCCAGCAGTGGGGGACAGGAGGTATCAGATACGCAGTATTTT. Translating it yields CASSGGQEVSDTQYF.